Described below is a single T cell receptor beta chain sequence and its context. Its antigen is unknown. The data originate from a study of vaccination effects on CD4 cells after COVID-19. The wider study: Using viral peptide pools, the ViraFEST assay grew out antigen-specific CD4+ T cells prior to sequencing. A couple of convalescent patients each provided a sample, at 16 days and at one week before vaccination. For each well, two million PBMC were cultured with about 10 IU/ml IL-2 and around 9.6 ug/ml peptides.

Following culture for more than 9 days, CD4+ T cells were isolated. On days 3 and 7, fresh IL-2 medium replaced half the medium. V trimming: 2 bases; J trimming: 10 bases; junction bases outside the gene matches: 13. CDR1 is SGDLS and CDR2 is YYNGEE in the germline V gene. The length of the CDR3 is 16 residues. Only in-frame clones appear in the TCRdb table, and some are missing; sequencing was by immunoSEQ multiplex PCR. The sample includes about 46,000 clones, roughly four fifths of them seen just once. This rearrangement joins TRBV9 to TRBJ2-3; 10 bases are a match to TRBD2. Sequenced material: CD4+ T cells from PBMCs cultured without peptide, taken before COVID-19 vaccination. The clonotype comes from a human donor who had a prior SARS-CoV-2 infection. The CDR3 DNA sequence: TGTGCCAGCAGCGTTGGGGCTAGCGGGAGTTCAGGGCCGCAGTATTTT. The encoded protein is CASSVGASGSSGPQYF.